This is a list of T cell receptor beta chains from one sample in a study of T cell responses to AZD1222 COVID-19 vaccine. Here immunoSEQ multiplex PCR was the method, and the copy in TCRdb shows in-frame clones only, minus some. The data contain under 110,000 clones, approximately 90% of them singletons. The starting material was peripheral blood, obtained on day 0 of AZD1222 vaccination. These TCRs come from an adult in good health. The CDR3 runs from the conserved cysteine through the conserved F or W. A D gene is named only where the DNA matches it firmly. Size is omitted from some rows. Given values are once, few, many or a class for expanded clones.

>TRBV20-1|NA|TRBJ1-1|NA
CSASRSVSRIAEAFF
TGCAGTGCTAGTAGGTCGGTCAGTCGAATCGCTGAAGCTTTCTTT
>TRBV2|NA|TRBJ2-5|NA
CASSVLRPGETQYF
TGTGCCAGCAGTGTTCTTCGGCCGGGAGAGACCCAGTACTTC
>TRBV5-1|NA|TRBJ1-1|once
CASSPTPSGLNTEAFF
TGCGCCAGCAGCCCGACTCCTTCTGGCTTGAACACTGAAGCTTTCTTT
>TRBV6-1|NA|TRBJ1-2|NA
CASSEVAGIPYGYTF
TGTGCCAGCAGTGAAGTGGCAGGGATCCCCTATGGCTACACCTTC
>TRBV3-1/TRBV3-2|NA|TRBJ2-7|NA
CASSQGRGSYEQYF
TGTGCCAGCAGCCAAGGGCGGGGATCCTACGAGCAGTACTTC
>TRBV7-9|NA|TRBJ1-4|NA
CASSLLSTGNEKLFF
TGTGCCAGCAGCTTACTGTCGACGGGAAATGAAAAACTGTTTTTT
>TRBV9|NA|TRBJ2-7|NA
CASSVGDSYEQYF
TGTGCCAGCAGCGTCGGGGACTCCTACGAGCAGTACTTC
>TRBV3-1/TRBV3-2|NA|TRBJ2-3|NA
CASSEEGDTQYF
TGTGCCAGCAGCGAGGAGGGTGATACGCAGTATTTT
>TRBV19|TRBD2|TRBJ2-5|NA
CASSKGLAGGEQETQYF
TGTGCCAGTAGCAAGGGACTAGCGGGGGGCGAACAAGAGACCCAGTACTTC
>TRBV9|TRBD1|TRBJ1-4|NA
CASSTTGGNNEKLFF
TGTGCCAGCAGCACCACAGGGGGTAATAATGAAAAACTGTTTTTT
>TRBV5-8|NA|TRBJ1-1|NA
CASSGGGSNTEAFF
TGTGCCAGCAGCGGGGGAGGGTCGAACACTGAAGCTTTCTTT
>TRBV6-4|NA|TRBJ1-2|NA
CASSAGEGSLYGYTF
TGTGCCAGCAGTGCCGGGGAAGGGTCCCTCTATGGCTACACCTTC
>TRBV7-8|NA|TRBJ1-1|few
CASSPRIEAFF
TGTGCCAGCAGCCCAAGGATTGAAGCTTTCTTT
>TRBV6-5|NA|TRBJ1-4|NA
CASSYTGNEKLFF
TGTGCCAGCAGTTACACCGGAAATGAAAAACTGTTTTTT
>TRBV30|NA|TRBJ1-3|NA
CAWSVGVSGNTIYF
TGTGCCTGGAGTGTTGGGGTCAGTGGAAACACCATATATTTT
>TRBV29-1|NA|TRBJ2-7|NA
CSVEGQLGEQYF
TGCAGCGTTGAAGGACAGCTTGGGGAGCAGTACTTC
>TRBV2|NA|TRBJ1-1|NA
CASSTLQMNTEAFF
TGTGCCAGCAGTACCTTACAAATGAACACTGAAGCTTTCTTT
>TRBV15|NA|TRBJ2-2|once
CATSSTWNTGELFF
TGTGCCACCAGCAGCACTTGGAACACCGGGGAGCTGTTTTTT
>TRBV28|TRBD1|TRBJ1-1|NA
CASLSTGGYMNTEAFF
TGTGCCAGCCTATCGACAGGGGGCTACATGAACACTGAAGCTTTCTTT
>TRBV28|TRBD1|TRBJ1-2|NA
CASSLSPTGGIGGYTF
TGTGCCAGCAGTTTATCCCCCACAGGGGGTATTGGTGGCTACACCTTC
>TRBV6-4|TRBD1|TRBJ1-6|NA
CASSDSGTGGNSPLHF
TGTGCCAGCAGTGACTCCGGGACAGGGGGCAATTCACCCCTCCACTTT
>TRBV19|TRBD2|TRBJ2-1|NA
CASRRAGGKNEQFF
TGTGCCAGTAGAAGGGCGGGGGGGAAGAATGAGCAGTTCTTC
>TRBV24-1|TRBD1|TRBJ2-1|NA
CATSDFPDRGEQFF
TGTGCCACCAGTGATTTCCCTGACAGGGGTGAGCAGTTCTTC
>TRBV6-2/TRBV6-3|NA|TRBJ2-7|NA
CASSFSQWGAYEQYF
TGTGCCAGCAGTTTTTCCCAATGGGGGGCTTACGAGCAGTACTTC
>TRBV9|NA|TRBJ1-4|NA
CASSPQGDPREKLFF
TGTGCCAGCAGCCCCCAGGGTGACCCTCGTGAAAAACTGTTTTTT
>TRBV6-5|NA|TRBJ1-2|NA
CASRDIGGYTF
TGTGCCAGCAGGGATATTGGTGGCTACACCTTC
>TRBV6-5|NA|TRBJ2-7|NA
CASSYLGPNYEQYF
TGTGCCAGCAGTTACCTAGGACCTAACTACGAGCAGTACTTC
>TRBV10-1|NA|TRBJ2-7|NA
CASSGSGLSEQYF
TGCGCCAGCAGTGGTTCAGGGCTTAGCGAGCAGTACTTC
>TRBV19|NA|TRBJ1-1|NA
CASSILGGQTEAFF
TGTGCCAGTAGTATCCTCGGGGGGCAAACTGAAGCTTTCTTT
>TRBV7-6|NA|TRBJ1-2|NA
CASSLDVLTGSGYTF
TGTGCCAGCAGCTTAGACGTCCTTACGGGATCCGGCTACACCTTC
>TRBV7-8|NA|TRBJ1-1|NA
CASSLAIGAMNTEAFF
TGTGCCAGCAGCTTAGCTATAGGGGCTATGAACACTGAAGCTTTCTTT
>TRBV19|TRBD1|TRBJ1-2|NA
CASSTNGQVIYNYGYTF
TGTGCCAGTAGTACCAACGGACAGGTGATTTATAACTATGGCTACACCTTC
>TRBV10-1|NA|TRBJ2-1|once
CASIYNEQFF
TGCGCCAGCATATACAATGAGCAGTTCTTC
>TRBV7-9|TRBD1|TRBJ1-4|NA
CASSPPEVGGDEKLFF
TGTGCCAGCAGCCCCCCCGAGGTAGGGGGCGATGAAAAACTGTTTTTT
>TRBV6-1|NA|TRBJ1-2|NA
CASSELSYGYTF
TGTGCCAGCAGTGAACTCAGCTATGGCTACACCTTC
>TRBV7-6|NA|TRBJ1-4|NA
CASSLVWAEFPTNEKLFF
TGTGCCAGCAGCTTAGTTTGGGCGGAATTTCCAACTAATGAAAAACTGTTTTTT
>TRBV5-6|TRBD1|TRBJ2-5|NA
CASSPPQGQGWMETQYF
TGTGCCAGCAGCCCCCCCCAAGGACAGGGGTGGATGGAGACCCAGTACTTC
>TRBV9|NA|TRBJ1-1|NA
CASSVAGRPEAFF
TGTGCCAGCAGCGTAGCAGGGAGGCCCGAAGCTTTCTTT
>TRBV5-8|NA|TRBJ1-5|NA
CASSLGLRWGGGQPQHF
TGTGCCAGCAGCTTGGGCCTCCGATGGGGGGGAGGTCAGCCCCAGCATTTT
>TRBV11-2|TRBD1|TRBJ1-1|NA
CASSLAGTGRAFF
TGTGCCAGCAGCTTAGCTGGGACAGGGAGAGCTTTCTTT
>TRBV7-8|NA|TRBJ1-6|NA
CASSRSGGIYTSTYSPLHF
TGTGCCAGCAGCCGCTCCGGGGGAATCTATACATCAACGTATTCACCCCTCCACTTT
>TRBV2|NA|TRBJ2-2|NA
CASIGGGLNTGELFF
TGTGCCAGCATTGGCGGGGGCCTGAACACCGGGGAGCTGTTTTTT